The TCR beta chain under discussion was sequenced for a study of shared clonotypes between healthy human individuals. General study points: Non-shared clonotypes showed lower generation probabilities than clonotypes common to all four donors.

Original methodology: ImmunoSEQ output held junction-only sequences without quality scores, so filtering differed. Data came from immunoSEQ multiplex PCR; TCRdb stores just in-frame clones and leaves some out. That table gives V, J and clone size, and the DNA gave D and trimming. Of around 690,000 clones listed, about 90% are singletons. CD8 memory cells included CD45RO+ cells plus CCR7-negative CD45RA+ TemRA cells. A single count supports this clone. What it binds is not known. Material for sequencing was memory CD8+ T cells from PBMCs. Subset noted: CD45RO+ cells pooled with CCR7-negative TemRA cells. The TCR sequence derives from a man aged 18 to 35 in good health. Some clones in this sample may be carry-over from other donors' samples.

The CDR3 nucleotides are TGTGCCAGCAGTCTGCGACTAGCGGGAGGCGGTGAGCAGTTCTTC. Its protein product is CASSLRLAGGGEQFF. The V call is TRBV27, the J call TRBJ2-1, with 13 bases matching TRBD2. The ends lost 5 bases at V and 9 bases at J; junction bases unmatched: 7. Germline assignment: CDR1 MNHEY and CDR2 SMNVEV (reference sequence). The length of the CDR3 is 15 residues.